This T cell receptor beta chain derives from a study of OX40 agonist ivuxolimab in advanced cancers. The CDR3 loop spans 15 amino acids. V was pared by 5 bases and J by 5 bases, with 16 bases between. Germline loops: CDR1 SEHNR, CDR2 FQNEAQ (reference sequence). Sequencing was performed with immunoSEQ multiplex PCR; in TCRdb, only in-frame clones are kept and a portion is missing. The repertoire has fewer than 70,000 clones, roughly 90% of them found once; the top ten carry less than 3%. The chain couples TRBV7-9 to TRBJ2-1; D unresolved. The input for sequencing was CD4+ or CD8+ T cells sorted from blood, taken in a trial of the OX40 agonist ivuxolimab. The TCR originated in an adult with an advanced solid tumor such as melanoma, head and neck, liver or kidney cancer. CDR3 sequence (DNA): TGTGCCAGCAGCGAAAGAGGAGCGATCGACAATGAGCAGTTCTTC. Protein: CASSERGAIDNEQFF.